These 18 T cell receptor beta chains originate from one sample sequenced in a study of control samples from healthy donors and cancer patients. Generated by immunoSEQ multiplex PCR, the TCRdb table keeps only in-frame clones and is missing some. The sample includes about 85,000 clones, 90% of them seen just once. What was sequenced was blood. These receptors were collected from a young woman in good health.

V gene TRBV5-1 combines with J gene TRBJ1-2; 7 nucleotides match TRBD1. CDR1 is SGHRS, CDR2 YFSETQ, per germline. CDR3 length: 18 amino acids. The ends lost 4 bases at V and 4 bases at J; junction bases unmatched: 19. The CDR3, as DNA: TGCGCCAGCAGCGCCTCCGGGACAGATTTAATGGGGGCCTATGGCTACACCTTC. It encodes CASSASGTDLMGAYGYTF. The variable domain in full, with the rest retrieved from reference TRBV5-1 and TRBJ1-2, is KAGVTQTPRYLIKTRGQQVTLSCSPISGHRSVSWYQQTPGQGLQFLFEYFSETQRNKGNFPGRFSGRQFSNSRSEMNVSTLELGDSALYLCASSASGTDLMGAYGYTFGSGTRLTVV.

The J gene is TRBJ2-1, the V gene TRBV2; D is ambiguous. CDR1 is SNHLY, CDR2 FYNNEI, per germline. The CDR3 extends over 10 amino acids. V was shortened by 6 bases and J by 6 bases, with 3 bases between the two germline ends. This chain's CDR3 is CASSVNEQFF. The DNA for the CDR3 is TGTGCCAGCAGCGTCAATGAGCAGTTCTTC.

As regards this clone: At the DNA level, this CDR3 is encoded by other sequences in the same sample as well. This chain uses TRBV18 with TRBJ1-2, with D perhaps matching TRBD1 (5 bases). The V end lost 3 bases, the J end lost 3 bases, and 8 bases lay between the germline ends. Germline CDR1 and CDR2: KGHSH and LQKENI. The CDR3 consists of 13 residues. CDR3 bases: TGTGCCAGCTCACCCGGCAGGGACTATGGCTACACCTTC. Its translation: CASSPGRDYGYTF.

V gene TRBV4-1 combines with J gene TRBJ1-4; D remains unclear. The CDR3 has 16 residues. From germline, CDR1 is MGHRA and CDR2 YSYEKL. Trimming removed 2 bases at V and 0 bases at J, with 10 bases between. The CDR3 here is CASSQPSASTNEKLFF. The CDR3, as DNA: TGCGCCAGCAGCCAACCGTCAGCCTCAACTAATGAAAAACTGTTTTTT.

The chain carries TRBV5-1 and TRBJ1-1, with D unclear. Trimming took 4 bases from V and 1 from J, leaving 14 bases between them. CDR3 size: 15 residues. The V gene's germline CDR1 is SGHRS and CDR2 YFSETQ. This CDR3 is CASSERAAPNTEAFF. The DNA for the CDR3 is TGCGCCAGCAGCGAGAGGGCGGCGCCGAACACTGAAGCTTTCTTT. Variable domain in full (rest from reference TRBV5-1 and TRBJ1-1): KAGVTQTPRYLIKTRGQQVTLSCSPISGHRSVSWYQQTPGQGLQFLFEYFSETQRNKGNFPGRFSGRQFSNSRSEMNVSTLELGDSALYLCASSERAAPNTEAFFGQGTRLTVV.

The chain recombines TRBV7-9 with TRBJ2-3; D uncertain. V lost 5 bases and J 3 bases, leaving 6 bases between the germline ends. This CDR3 has 12 residues. The V gene's germline CDR1 is SEHNR and CDR2 FQNEAQ (reference sequence). CDR3 sequence reads: CASSPPTDTQYF. DNA for the CDR3: TGTGCCAGCAGCCCCCCGACAGATACGCAGTATTTT.

The V gene is TRBV19, the J gene TRBJ2-1; tentative D call: TRBD1 (6 bases). The germline CDR1 and CDR2 sequences are LNHDA and SQIVND (reference sequence). With 5 bases removed from V and 5 bases from J, the gap between germline ends came to 16 bases. This CDR3 is built from 15 residues. The CDR3 region has the DNA TGTGCCAGTAGTCAAAAATCGGACAGAGACAATGAGCAGTTCTTC. Translated, it gives CASSQKSDRDNEQFF.

The chain recombines TRBV6-1 with TRBJ1-2; a possible D gene is TRBD1 (5 bases). V gave up 1 base and J gave up 8 bases, with 11 bases separating them. CDR1 is MNHNS, CDR2 SASEGT, per germline. The length of the CDR3 is 13 residues. As DNA, the CDR3 is TGTGCCAGCAGTGAAGGGCCAGGGTTCGGCTACACCTTC. Translated: CASSEGPGFGYTF.

This clone was detected many times. The chain employs TRBV28 and TRBJ1-1, with 9 bases matching TRBD1. CDR1 MDHEN and CDR2 SYDVKM come from the germline V gene. After removal of 1 base from V and 7 bases from J, the junction contained 7 bases not matched to a gene. The CDR3 length is 15 residues. The CDR3 nucleotides are TGTGCCAGCAGTTTATCCAATGGGGACAGGGATGAAGCTTTCTTT. Its protein is CASSLSNGDRDEAFF.

The gene calls are TRBV24-1 and TRBJ1-2; 7 bases line up with TRBD1. V shed 4 bases, J shed 8 bases, and the junction held 6 bases outside the gene matches. CDR1 is KGHDR and CDR2 is SFDVKD in the germline V gene. The CDR3 loop spans 13 amino acids. The CDR3 sequence: CATSDPRQGGYTF. The DNA of the CDR3 is TGTGCCACCAGTGACCCCCGACAGGGAGGCTACACCTTC.

The J gene is TRBJ1-5, the V gene TRBV2; D uncertain. CDR3 length equals 14 residues. Germline CDR1 SNHLY, CDR2 FYNNEI. Trimming removed 7 bases from V and 0 bases from J, with 10 bases in between. CDR3 amino acids: CASNLGNSNQPQHF. Here the CDR3 DNA reads TGTGCCAGCAACCTAGGTAATAGCAATCAGCCCCAGCATTTT. Using reference TRBV2 and TRBJ1-5 for the parts outside the CDR3, the full variable domain is EPEVTQTPSHQVTQMGQEVILRCVPISNHLYFYWYRQILGQKVEFLVSFYNNEISEKSEIFDDQFSVERPDGSNFTLKIRSTKLEDSAMYFCASNLGNSNQPQHFGDGTRLSIL.

The chain joins TRBV21-1 to TRBJ1-1; the table's D call TRBD1 went unverified against the DNA. TRBV21-1 is given as a pseudogene. This CDR3 has 17 residues. The CDR3: CASSKKGQNQGNTEAFF. CDR3 DNA: TGTGCCAGCAGCAAAAAGGGACAGAACCAGGGGAACACTGAAGCTTTCTTT.

This clone was counted once. The chain joins TRBV7-2 to TRBJ2-2, with a tentative D call TRBD2 (5 bases). The ends were cut back, 4 bases at V and 6 bases at J, with 12 bases in the middle. Germline lookup yields CDR1 SGHTA and CDR2 FQGNSA. The CDR3 extends over 14 amino acids. The CDR3 protein is CASSSPPRAGELFF. In DNA form, the CDR3 reads TGTGCCAGCAGCTCTCCCCCGAGGGCCGGGGAGCTGTTTTTT.

The chain is built from TRBV6-2 or TRBV6-3 and TRBJ1-5, with unresolved D. The CDR3 is 14 residues long. V lost 0 bases to trimming and J lost 0 bases, with 3 bases between them. The germline V gene has CDR1 MNHEY and CDR2 SVGEGT. The CDR3 coding sequence is TGTGCCAGCAGTTACTCCTATAGCAATCAGCCCCAGCATTTT. It specifies CASSYSYSNQPQHF.

The J gene is TRBJ2-7, the V gene TRBV5-4; 10 bases are shared with TRBD1. Germline values: CDR1 SGHNT, CDR2 YYREEE (reference sequence). V gave up 1 base and J gave up 2 bases; unmatched junction bases: 3. The CDR3 is 15 residues long. The CDR3 nucleotides are TGTGCCAGCAGCTTGACGGGACAGGGGACCTACGAGCAGTACTTC. Amino acid sequence: CASSLTGQGTYEQYF.

This clone was counted a single time. The chain links TRBV7-3 to TRBJ1-1, with 10 nucleotides matching TRBD1. The V gene end was trimmed by 4 bases and the J gene end by 3 bases; junction bases not matched to a gene: 11. The V gene's germline CDR1 is SGHTA and CDR2 FQGTGA. This CDR3 has 17 residues. The CDR3 sequence: CASSSYASGTGDTEAFF. CDR3 DNA sequence: TGTGCCAGCAGCTCCTATGCTTCCGGGACAGGGGACACTGAAGCTTTCTTT.

The chain uses TRBV6-5 and TRBJ2-4, with D uncertain. Germline-derived CDR1 and CDR2 are MNHEY and SVGAGI. The ends were cut back, 0 bases at V and 5 bases at J, with 5 bases in the middle. This CDR3 comprises 13 residues. CDR3 nucleotide sequence: TGTGCCAGCAGTTACTCGCCTCAAAACATTCAGTACTTC. This encodes CASSYSPQNIQYF.

V usage is TRBV2 and J usage is TRBJ1-5; D gene ambiguous. The CDR3 consists of 14 residues. CDR1 and CDR2 from the germline V gene are SNHLY and FYNNEI. Trimming left V 2 bases short and J 1 base short, with 6 bases between. CDR3 nucleotide sequence: TGTGCCAGCAGTGAATCTGCAAGCAATCAGCCCCAGCATTTT. Amino acid sequence: CASSESASNQPQHF.